These 21 T cell receptor beta chains were all obtained from the same sample, sequenced in a study of shared clonotypes between healthy human individuals. This table comes from immunoSEQ multiplex PCR, and its TCRdb copy is limited to in-frame clones, with some not included. The sample has about 2.1 million clones; about 93% are singletons. CD8 cells regarded as naive lacked CD45RO, were positively chosen for CCR7, and omitted terminally differentiated effector memory CD45RA+ cells. Sequencing was performed on naive CD8+ T cells from PBMCs. Receptor source: a man in his late teens or twenties in good health. Some clones in this sample may be carry-over from other donors' samples.

This rearrangement joins TRBV5-1 to TRBJ2-3; D perhaps matches TRBD2 (5 bases). Germline V gives CDR1 SGHRS, CDR2 YFSETQ. V gave up 2 bases and J gave up 5 bases, with 18 bases separating them. The CDR3 has 16 amino acids. The CDR3 sequence is CASSLTPPSKVDTQYF. DNA for the CDR3: TGCGCCAGCAGCTTAACGCCCCCTAGCAAGGTAGATACGCAGTATTTT.

The chain uses TRBV9 and TRBJ2-5, with 7 bases lining up with TRBD2. Germline V gene sequence: CDR1 SGDLS, CDR2 YYNGEE. V shed 3 bases and J 5 bases; nucleotides not matched to a gene: 4. CDR3 length: 13 amino acids. The CDR3 region is CASSATGGETQYF. The CDR3 nucleotides are TGTGCCAGCAGCGCTACCGGGGGGGAGACCCAGTACTTC.

The chain joins TRBV28 to TRBJ2-1, with 8 bases matching TRBD2. This CDR3 spans 14 amino acids. V lost 7 bases to trimming and J lost 2 bases; unmatched junction nucleotides: 4. CDR1 is MDHEN and CDR2 is SYDVKM in the germline V gene. CDR3 coding DNA: TGTGCCAGCAAACCGGGGGGGGCCTACAATGAGCAGTTCTTC. It encodes CASKPGGAYNEQFF.

A remark on this clone: At the DNA level, this CDR3 is encoded by other sequences in the same sample as well. V usage is TRBV4-1 and J usage is TRBJ2-7, with a weak D call TRBD2 (5 bases). Germline V gene lookup returns CDR1 MGHRA and CDR2 YSYEKL. This CDR3 region has 13 residues. V was clipped by 1 base and J by 4 bases, with 8 bases between them. CDR3 DNA: TGCGCCAGCAGCCAAGCGGGATCGTACGAGCAGTACTTC. Amino acids: CASSQAGSYEQYF.

The gene calls are TRBV5-1 and TRBJ2-2; D possibly corresponds to TRBD2 (6 bases). Germline CDR1 SGHRS, CDR2 YFSETQ. Trimming stripped 4 bases from V and 7 bases from J, with 20 bases between. The CDR3 is made up of 16 amino acids. The CDR3 DNA is TGCGCCAGCAGCGCGGGGACCCCGGATCTCCTCGGGGAGCTGTTTTTT. Amino acids: CASSAGTPDLLGELFF.

This rearrangement joins TRBV7-8 to TRBJ2-5, with 9 bases lining up with TRBD2. This CDR3 has 17 residues. J was trimmed by 5 bases and V by 5 bases; bases with no gene match: 15. The germline CDR1 and CDR2 sequences are SGHVS and FQNEAQ. The DNA of the CDR3 is TGTGCCAGCAGCCCTCTAGCGGGGAAGAGTCCCCAGGAGACCCAGTACTTC. Its translation: CASSPLAGKSPQETQYF. The full variable domain, with the rest looked up from reference TRBV7-8 and TRBJ2-5, is GAGVSQSPRYKVAKRGQDVALRCDPISGHVSLFWYQQALGQGPEFLTYFQNEAQLDKSGLPSDRFFAERPEGSVSTLKIQRTQQEDSAVYLCASSPLAGKSPQETQYFGPGTRLLVL.

The J gene is TRBJ1-1, the V gene TRBV5-1; 7 bases match TRBD1. Germline CDR1 SGHRS, CDR2 YFSETQ. The CDR3 extends over 19 amino acids. V shed 0 bases and J 3 bases; nucleotides not matched to a gene: 17. This chain's CDR3 is CASSLESTGAVSRDTEAFF. The CDR3 DNA sequence: TGCGCCAGCAGCTTGGAGAGTACAGGGGCAGTCTCTCGGGACACTGAAGCTTTCTTT.

This clone was picked up one time. The chain employs TRBV27 and TRBJ2-2, with D possibly called TRBD1 or TRBD2 (5 bases each). This CDR3 is built from 15 residues. V lost 5 bases and J lost 1, with 11 bases in between. From germline, CDR1 is MNHEY and CDR2 SMNVEV (reference sequence). DNA for the CDR3: TGTGCCAGCAGTCATGGGACGGGGAACACCGGGGAGCTGTTTTTT. The encoded protein is CASSHGTGNTGELFF.

The V gene is TRBV28, the J gene TRBJ2-7, with a possible D match to TRBD1 (6 bases). The V end lost 2 bases, the J end lost 4 bases, and 21 bases lay between the germline ends. CDR3 length: 17 amino acids. Germline CDR1 reads MDHEN; CDR2 reads SYDVKM. The CDR3 protein is CASSLRVHRALTYEQYF. Here the CDR3 DNA reads TGTGCCAGCAGTTTACGGGTCCACAGGGCTTTAACTTACGAGCAGTACTTC.

The V and J genes are TRBV7-8 and TRBJ2-7; 9 bases fit TRBD2. Germline CDR1 and CDR2: SGHVS and FQNEAQ. V was clipped by 5 bases and J by 5 bases; unmatched bases: 13. The CDR3 extends over 16 amino acids. As DNA, the CDR3 is TGTGCCAGCAGCCCACTGGGCCTAGCGGGAACGCACGAGCAGTACTTC. The encoded protein is CASSPLGLAGTHEQYF.

The J gene is TRBJ2-7, the V gene TRBV5-6, with a possible D match to TRBD2 (6 bases). CDR3 length: 14 amino acids. Trimming took 4 bases from V and 0 from J, leaving 11 bases between them. Per the germline V gene, CDR1 is SGHDT and CDR2 is YYEEEE. For the CDR3, the DNA is TGTGCCAGCAGCCCCGGGGGTTACTCCTACGAGCAGTACTTC. Protein sequence: CASSPGGYSYEQYF.

This chain links TRBV9 with TRBJ2-1, with D perhaps given as TRBD1 or TRBD2 (5 bases each). V was shortened by 0 bases and J by 8 bases, with 15 bases between the two germline ends. Germline lookup yields CDR1 SGDLS and CDR2 YYNGEE. The CDR3 sequence is 15 residues long. The CDR3 DNA reads as TGTGCCAGCAGCGTAGCCGGCCGGGGCCGAGATGAGCAGTTCTTC. Its protein product is CASSVAGRGRDEQFF.

The rearrangement links TRBV19 to TRBJ2-5, with TRBD1 matching over 7 bases. The CDR3 totals 13 residues. Losses at the gene ends were 8 bases for V and 5 bases for J; bases not matched to a gene: 8. The germline CDR1 and CDR2 sequences are LNHDA and SQIVND (reference sequence). CDR3 amino acids: CASGNRGRETQYF. As DNA, the CDR3 is TGTGCCAGTGGTAACAGGGGTAGGGAGACCCAGTACTTC.

This clone was counted only a few times. In the same sample, other DNA sequences code for this CDR3. The CDR3 DNA follows: TGTGCCAGCAGTGAAGCATATGAGCAGTACTTC. Protein sequence: CASSEAYEQYF. This chain links TRBV2 with TRBJ2-7; D is uncertain. Trimming removed 0 bases at V and 7 bases at J, with 4 bases between. Germline CDR1 is SNHLY and CDR2 is FYNNEI. The CDR3 runs 11 residues.

This clone was found a few times. Other DNA variants within this sample encode the same CDR3. This chain joins TRBV28 and TRBJ2-7, with no clear D. Germline V gives CDR1 MDHEN, CDR2 SYDVKM. The CDR3 has 13 residues. V lost 6 bases, J lost 2 bases, and 11 bases lay in between. The CDR3 protein is CASRSGRAYEQYF. CDR3 nucleotides: TGTGCCAGCAGATCGGGCAGAGCCTACGAGCAGTACTTC.

This chain uses TRBV13 with TRBJ2-1; 10 bases are a match to TRBD2. The CDR3 sequence is 15 residues long. The J segment lost 4 bases and the V segment lost 7 bases, leaving 7 bases of the junction unmatched. Germline lookup yields CDR1 PRHDT and CDR2 FYEKMQ (reference sequence). The CDR3 spells CASIKTSGFYNEQFF. The CDR3, as DNA: TGTGCCAGCATCAAGACTAGCGGGTTTTACAATGAGCAGTTCTTC.

The CDR3 spells CASSQGSLGKLFF. CDR3 sequence (DNA): TGCGCCAGCAGCCAAGGTTCCTTGGGGAAACTGTTTTTT. The rearrangement links TRBV4-1 to TRBJ1-4, with unresolved D. Germline CDR1 and CDR2: MGHRA and YSYEKL. The V gene lost 1 base and the J gene lost 11 bases, with 11 bases spanning the gap. The CDR3 is 13 amino acids.

The chain uses TRBV7-8 and TRBJ2-5; 8 bases map to TRBD2. J gave up 5 bases and V 4 bases, and 6 bases lay outside the gene matches. The CDR3 is 14 amino acids. CDR1 and CDR2 (germline): SGHVS, FQNEAQ. The CDR3 reads CASSSPAGAETQYF. The CDR3 DNA reads as TGTGCCAGCAGCTCCCCAGCGGGAGCCGAGACCCAGTACTTC.

The chain carries TRBV6-6 and TRBJ2-2, with D uncertain. Germline CDR1 MNHNY, CDR2 SVGAGI (reference sequence). The CDR3 spans 15 residues. V was cut by 2 bases and J by 4 bases, with 11 bases left in between. Written as DNA, the CDR3 is TGTGCCAGCAGTTACGGCCGGAGTGGCACCGGGGAGCTGTTTTTT. Encoded protein: CASSYGRSGTGELFF.

Details on this clone: One end of the junction varies from germline; a read error may be responsible. The sample holds other DNA sequences that translate to the same CDR3. The genes are TRBV9 and TRBJ1-2; D might be TRBD1 (6 bases). CDR1 and CDR2 (germline): SGDLS, YYNGEE. The CDR3 runs 13 residues. The CDR3 DNA is TGTGCCAGCAGCGGAAGGGGGGACTACGGCTACACCTTC. Amino acid sequence: CASSGRGDYGYTF.

This clone was seen only once. The chain is built from TRBV7-8 and TRBJ1-2; D is ambiguous. The V end was cut by 6 bases, the J end by 0 bases, with 14 bases between. The CDR3 is 15 amino acids. The germline CDR1 and CDR2 sequences are SGHVS and FQNEAQ. The CDR3 sequence: CASSRSFEPNYGYTF. The CDR3 DNA is TGTGCCAGCAGTCGATCGTTTGAGCCTAACTATGGCTACACCTTC.